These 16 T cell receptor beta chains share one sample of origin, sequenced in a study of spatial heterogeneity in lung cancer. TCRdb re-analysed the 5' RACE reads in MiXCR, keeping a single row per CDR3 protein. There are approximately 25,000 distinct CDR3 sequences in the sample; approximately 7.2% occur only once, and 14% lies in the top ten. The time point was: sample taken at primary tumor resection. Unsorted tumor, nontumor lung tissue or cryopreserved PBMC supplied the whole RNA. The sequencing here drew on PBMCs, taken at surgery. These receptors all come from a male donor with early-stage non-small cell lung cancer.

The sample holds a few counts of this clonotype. The CDR3 sequence is CASSGSGTGNAFF. DNA for the CDR3: TGTGCCAGCAGCGGCTCCGGGACAGGTAACGCTTTCTTT. V gene TRBV9 combines with J gene TRBJ1-1; 8 bases align to TRBD1. Germline loops: CDR1 SGDLS, CDR2 YYNGEE. Trimming cost V 3 bases and J 11 bases; bases outside gene matches: 9. The CDR3 runs to 13 residues.

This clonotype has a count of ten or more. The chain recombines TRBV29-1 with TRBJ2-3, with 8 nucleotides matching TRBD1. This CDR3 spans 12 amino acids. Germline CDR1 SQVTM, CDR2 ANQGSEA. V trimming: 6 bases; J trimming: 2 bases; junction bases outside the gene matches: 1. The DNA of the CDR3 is TGCAGCGTCCAGGGGGCCACAGATACGCAGTATTTT. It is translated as CSVQGATDTQYF.

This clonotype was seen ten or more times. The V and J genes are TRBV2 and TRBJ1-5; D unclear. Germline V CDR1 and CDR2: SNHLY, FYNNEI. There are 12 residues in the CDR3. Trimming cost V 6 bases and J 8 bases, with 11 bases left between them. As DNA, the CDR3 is TGTGCCAGCAGCCTTTCCCTGGAGCCCCAGCATTTT. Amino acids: CASSLSLEPQHF.

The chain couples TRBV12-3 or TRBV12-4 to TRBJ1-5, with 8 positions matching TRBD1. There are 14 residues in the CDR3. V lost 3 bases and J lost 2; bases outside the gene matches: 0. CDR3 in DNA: TGTGCCAGCAGTTTGACAGGGGGCAATCAGCCCCAGCATTTT. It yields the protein CASSLTGGNQPQHF.

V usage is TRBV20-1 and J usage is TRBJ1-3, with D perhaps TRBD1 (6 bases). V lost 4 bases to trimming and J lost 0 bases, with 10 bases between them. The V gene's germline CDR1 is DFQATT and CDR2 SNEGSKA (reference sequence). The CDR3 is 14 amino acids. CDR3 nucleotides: TGCAGTGCTAATGACAGGCCCTCTGGAAACACCATATATTTT. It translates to CSANDRPSGNTIYF.

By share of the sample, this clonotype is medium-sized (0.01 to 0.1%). CDR3 amino acids: CSAAPMGQPQHF. The DNA of the CDR3 is TGCAGTGCCGCCCCTATGGGTCAGCCCCAGCATTTT. The rearrangement uses TRBV20-1 and TRBJ1-5, with D unclear. The CDR3 extends over 12 amino acids. The germline gives CDR1 DFQATT, CDR2 SNEGSKA (reference sequence). The germline V and J ends were trimmed by 6 bases and 6 bases, with 12 bases remaining between them.

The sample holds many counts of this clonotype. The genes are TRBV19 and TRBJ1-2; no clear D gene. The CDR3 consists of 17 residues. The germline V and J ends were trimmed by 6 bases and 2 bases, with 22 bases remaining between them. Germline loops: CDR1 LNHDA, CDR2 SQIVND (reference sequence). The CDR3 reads CASSPKEGIALNYGYTF. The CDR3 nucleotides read TGTGCCAGTAGCCCAAAGGAGGGTATCGCCTTAAACTATGGCTACACCTTC.

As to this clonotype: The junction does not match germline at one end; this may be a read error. The CDR3 nucleotides are TGTGCCAGCAGTCCCCCGAGAGGGACTTTCATCTTC. Protein: CASSPPRGTFIF. The chain employs TRBV25-1 and TRBJ2-1, with D possibly matching TRBD2 (6 bases). Germline lookup yields CDR1 MGHDK and CDR2 SYGVNS. CDR3 length equals 12 residues. The full variable domain, its missing parts supplied by reference TRBV25-1 and TRBJ2-1, is EADIYQTPRYLVIGTGKKITLECSQTMGHDKMYWYQQDPGMELHLIHYSYGVNSTEKGDLSSESTVSRIRTEHFPLTLESARPSHTSQYLCASSPPRGTFIFGPGTRLTVL.

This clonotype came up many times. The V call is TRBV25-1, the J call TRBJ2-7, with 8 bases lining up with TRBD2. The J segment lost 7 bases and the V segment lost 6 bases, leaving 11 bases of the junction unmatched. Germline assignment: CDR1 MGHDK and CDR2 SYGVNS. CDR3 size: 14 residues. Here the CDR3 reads CASSGGGVYGEQYF. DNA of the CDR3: TGTGCCAGCAGCGGGGGGGGAGTTTATGGTGAGCAGTACTTC.

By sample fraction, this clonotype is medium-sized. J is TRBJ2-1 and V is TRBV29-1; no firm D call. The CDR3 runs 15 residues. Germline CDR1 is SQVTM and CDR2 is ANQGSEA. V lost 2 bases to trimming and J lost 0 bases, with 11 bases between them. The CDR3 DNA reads TGCAGCGTTGAACCTACGGTCCGCTCCTACAATGAGCAGTTCTTC. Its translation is CSVEPTVRSYNEQFF.

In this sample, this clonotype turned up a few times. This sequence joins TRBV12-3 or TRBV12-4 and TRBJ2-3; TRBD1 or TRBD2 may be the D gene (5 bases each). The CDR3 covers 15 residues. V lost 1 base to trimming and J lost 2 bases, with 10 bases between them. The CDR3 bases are TGTGCCAGCAGTTTAGTGAGGGGATACACAGATACGCAGTATTTT. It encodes CASSLVRGYTDTQYF.

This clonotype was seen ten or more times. As DNA, the CDR3 is TGTGCCAGCAGCGGGTTTAAGGGACGGAACTATGGCTACACCTTC. Protein: CASSGFKGRNYGYTF. The gene calls are TRBV5-4 and TRBJ1-2; D is possibly TRBD1 (5 bases). Trimming stripped 4 bases from V and 2 bases from J, with 15 bases between. This CDR3 has 15 residues. Germline V lookup: CDR1 SGHNT, CDR2 YYREEE (reference sequence).

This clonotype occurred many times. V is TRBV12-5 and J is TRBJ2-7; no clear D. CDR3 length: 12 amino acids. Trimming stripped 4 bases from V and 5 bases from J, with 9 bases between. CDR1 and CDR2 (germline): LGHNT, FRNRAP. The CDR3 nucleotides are TGTGCTAGTGGTTCCCCTCGGGACGAGCAGTACGTC. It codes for CASGSPRDEQYV.

The CDR3, as DNA: TGCGCCAGCAGCCAAGATAACAGGGGTTACACTGAAGCTTTCTTT. Translated: CASSQDNRGYTEAFF. The chain has TRBV4-3 and TRBJ1-1; TRBD1 agrees at 7 bases. CDR1 and CDR2 from the germline V gene are LGHNA and YSLEER. The CDR3 spans 15 residues. J gave up 3 bases and V 0 bases, and 4 bases lay outside the gene matches.

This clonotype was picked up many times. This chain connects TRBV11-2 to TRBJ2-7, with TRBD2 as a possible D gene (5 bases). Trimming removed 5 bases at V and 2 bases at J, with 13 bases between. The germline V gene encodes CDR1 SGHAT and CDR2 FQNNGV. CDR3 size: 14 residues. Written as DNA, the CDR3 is TGTGCCAGCAGCCGAGCGGCACAAACCTACGAGCAGTACTTC. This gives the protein CASSRAAQTYEQYF.

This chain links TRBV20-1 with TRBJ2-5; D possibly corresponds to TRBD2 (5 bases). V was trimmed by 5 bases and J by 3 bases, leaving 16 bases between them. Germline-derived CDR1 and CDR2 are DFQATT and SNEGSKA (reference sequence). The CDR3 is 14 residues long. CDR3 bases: TGCAGTGCTCCTCGGACTCCCGGCGAAGAGACCCAGTACTTC. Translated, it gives CSAPRTPGEETQYF.